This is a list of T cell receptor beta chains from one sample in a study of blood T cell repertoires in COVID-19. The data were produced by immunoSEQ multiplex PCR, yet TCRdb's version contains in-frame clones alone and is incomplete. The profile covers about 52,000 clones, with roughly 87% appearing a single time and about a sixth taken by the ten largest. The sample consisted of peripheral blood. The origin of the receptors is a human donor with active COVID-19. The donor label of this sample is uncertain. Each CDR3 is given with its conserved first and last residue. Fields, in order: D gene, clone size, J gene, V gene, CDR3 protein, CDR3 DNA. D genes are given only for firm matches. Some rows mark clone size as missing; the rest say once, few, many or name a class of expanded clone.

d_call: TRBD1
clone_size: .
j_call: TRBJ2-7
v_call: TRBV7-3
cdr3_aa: CATPTWGQGWEQYF
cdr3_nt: TGTGCCACTCCGACCTGGGGACAGGGGTGGGAGCAGTACTTC

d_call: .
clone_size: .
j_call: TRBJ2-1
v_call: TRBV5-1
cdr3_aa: CASSLGLAYNEQFF
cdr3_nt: TGCGCCAGCAGCTTGGGGCTAGCCTACAATGAGCAGTTCTTC

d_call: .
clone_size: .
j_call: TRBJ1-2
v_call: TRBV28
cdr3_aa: CASRWGGADGYTF
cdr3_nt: TGTGCCAGCAGATGGGGGGGCGCGGATGGCTACACCTTC

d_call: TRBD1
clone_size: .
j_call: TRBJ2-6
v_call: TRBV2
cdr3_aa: CARQGETSGANVLTF
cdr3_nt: TGTGCCAGGCAGGGGGAGACCTCTGGGGCCAACGTCCTGACTTTC

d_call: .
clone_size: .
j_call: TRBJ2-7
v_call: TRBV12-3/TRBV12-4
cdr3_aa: CASSFLADEQYF
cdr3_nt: TGTGCCAGCAGTTTCTTGGCGGACGAGCAGTACTTC

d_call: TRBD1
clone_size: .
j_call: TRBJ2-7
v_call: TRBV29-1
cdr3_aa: CSAGSGQGNEQYF
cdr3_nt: TGCAGCGCCGGATCTGGACAGGGGAACGAGCAGTACTTC

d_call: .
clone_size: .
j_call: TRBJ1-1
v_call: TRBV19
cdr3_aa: CASRLEVGTRPGNTEAFF
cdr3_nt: TGTGCCAGTAGACTAGAAGTTGGTACGAGACCTGGGAACACTGAAGCTTTCTTT

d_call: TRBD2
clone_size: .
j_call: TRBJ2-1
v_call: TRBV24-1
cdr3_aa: CATSVGTSGAAYNEQFF
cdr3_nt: TGTGCCACCAGTGTTGGGACTAGCGGGGCCGCCTACAATGAGCAGTTCTTC

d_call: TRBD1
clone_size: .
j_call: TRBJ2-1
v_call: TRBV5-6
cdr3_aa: CASIPGRTGGYNEQFF
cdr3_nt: TGTGCCAGCATCCCAGGTCGGACAGGGGGATACAATGAGCAGTTCTTC

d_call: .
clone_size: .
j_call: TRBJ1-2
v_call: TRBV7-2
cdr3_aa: CASSLPGETRYGYTF
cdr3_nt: TGTGCCAGCAGCTTGCCGGGGGAGACTCGCTATGGCTACACCTTC

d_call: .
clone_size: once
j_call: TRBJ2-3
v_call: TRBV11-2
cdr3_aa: CASSFHLVSDTQYF
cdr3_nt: TGTGCCAGCAGCTTCCACTTGGTCTCAGATACGCAGTATTTT

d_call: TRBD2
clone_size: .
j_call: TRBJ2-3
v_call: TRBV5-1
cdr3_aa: CASSPSGARTDTQYF
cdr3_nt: TGCGCCAGCAGTCCTAGCGGGGCGCGCACAGATACGCAGTATTTT

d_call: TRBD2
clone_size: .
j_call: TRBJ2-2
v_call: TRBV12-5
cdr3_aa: CASTRPRGAGELFF
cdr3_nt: TGTGCTAGTACCAGACCCCGGGGGGCCGGGGAGCTGTTTTTT